The source of this T cell receptor (beta chain) is a study of PD-L1 blockade in urothelial cancer. Study summary: Treatment start was followed by blood analysis at 3 weeks (second dose) and again at 6 weeks.

As to time point: peripheral blood 6 weeks after treatment start. The CDR3 runs 14 residues. The V and J ends lost 3 bases and 5 bases respectively, with 14 bases between them. CDR1 is SGDLS and CDR2 is YYNGEE in the germline V gene. Produced via immunoSEQ multiplex PCR; TCRdb's table is partial and in-frame only. The sample lists under 85,000 clones; approximately 90% were seen once. Sample: PBMCs, taken around atezolizumab (anti-PD-L1) treatment. This chain uses TRBV9 with TRBJ1-2; D uncertain. This receptor was identified in a woman over 75 with urothelial cancer. The CDR3 nucleotides read TGTGCCAGCAGCGGAGAAGCTGTTCATTATGGCTACACCTTC. Protein: CASSGEAVHYGYTF. The full variable domain, completed using reference TRBV9 and TRBJ1-2, is DSGVTQTPKHLITATGQRVTLRCSPRSGDLSVYWYQQSLDQGLQFLIQYYNGEERAKGNILERFSAQQFPDLHSELNLSSLELGDSALYFCASSGEAVHYGYTFGSGTRLTVV.